The clone carrying this T cell receptor (beta chain) was detected only a few times. The PCR employed 60 Vbeta primers together with 13 Jbeta primers. Assay: immunoSEQ multiplex PCR; the TCRdb copy retains only in-frame clones and omits some. Among approximately 120,000 clones listed, around 72% were seen once. This record belongs to a study of cytomegalovirus exposure and HLA in healthy donors. V lost 0 bases, J lost 5 bases, and 4 bases stayed unmatched. Germline assignment: CDR1 SGHTS and CDR2 YDEGEE. The CDR3 spans 15 residues. V and J are TRBV5-8 and TRBJ2-2, with 7 bases that match TRBD1. Sequenced sample: PBMCs. This TCR was sampled from a man aged 25 to 40 in good health and CMV-seronegative. This chain's CDR3 is CASSLVQGPTGELFF. The CDR3 DNA follows: TGTGCCAGCAGCTTGGTACAGGGGCCGACCGGGGAGCTGTTTTTT.